These 32 T cell receptor beta chains were all obtained from the same sample, sequenced in a study of blood T cells in healthy people across ages. Next came a second PCR, run for roughly 6 to 11 cycles, which used a sample-barcoded 5' primer along with a J-beta primer mix. TCRdb passed the 5' RACE reads through MiXCR, listing each CDR3 protein once. The sample lists hundreds of thousands of distinct CDR3 sequences, about 25% occurring once. Sequencing used blood. These receptors all come from a woman between 65 and 79 years old in good health.

V gene TRBV7-2 combines with J gene TRBJ1-3; tentatively, D is TRBD1 (6 bases). Deletions cut 5 bases from V and 6 bases from J, with 17 bases between. Germline CDR1 SGHTA, CDR2 FQGNSA. The CDR3 is 15 amino acids. This chain's CDR3 is CASSVGGGTINTIYF. As DNA, the CDR3 is TGTGCCAGCAGCGTAGGAGGCGGGACAATAAACACCATATATTTT. Together with reference TRBV7-2 and TRBJ1-3, the CDR3 gives the full variable domain: GAGVSQSPSNKVTEKGKDVELRCDPISGHTALYWYRQSLGQGLEFLIYFQGNSAPDKSGLPSDRFSAERTGGSVSTLTIQRTQQEDSAVYLCASSVGGGTINTIYFGEGSWLTVV.

This clonotype has only a few counts. V usage is TRBV20-1 and J usage is TRBJ2-7; D perhaps matches TRBD2 (6 bases). V lost 2 bases, J lost 6 bases, and 17 bases lay in between. The CDR3 consists of 14 residues. CDR1 and CDR2 (germline): DFQATT, SNEGSKA (reference sequence). The CDR3 DNA reads as TGCAGTGCTAGACCCCCCGGGGGTTCAGGCGAGCAGTACTTC. Translation: CSARPPGGSGEQYF.

This clonotype was found once. The rearrangement uses TRBV29-1 and TRBJ2-5; TRBD2 is a possible D gene (5 bases). The CDR3 has 13 amino acids. Looked up from germline, CDR1 is SQVTM and CDR2 is ANQGSEA. The ends were cut back, 4 bases at V and 1 base at J, with 10 bases in the middle. The CDR3 nucleotides read TGCAGCGTTGTTGAGGGTTCCCAAGAGACCCAGTACTTC. As protein: CSVVEGSQETQYF.

This CDR3 is CASSKPGTPLQPQHF. CDR3 in DNA: TGTGCCAGCAGCAAACCCGGGACCCCACTTCAGCCCCAGCATTTT. This chain links TRBV21-1 with TRBJ1-5; the table calls TRBD1, which could not be checked here. TRBV21-1 is an annotated pseudogene. This CDR3 has 15 residues.

Many counts were recorded for this clonotype. The V and J genes are TRBV24-1 and TRBJ2-1, with D maybe TRBD1 (5 bases). V lost 5 bases, J lost 3 bases, and 13 bases lay in between. Germline loops: CDR1 KGHDR, CDR2 SFDVKD. The CDR3 runs to 15 residues. The DNA for the CDR3 is TGTGCCACCAGTGTTACAGGATCCTACTACAATGAGCAGTTCTTC. Protein product: CATSVTGSYYNEQFF.

A few counts support this clonotype. J is TRBJ2-5 and V is TRBV12-3 or TRBV12-4; possible D gene TRBD2, 5 bases. Judging by the DNA end, TRBJ2-1 fits better; the J call may be wrong. CDR3 length equals 13 residues. The CDR3 here is CASRFGLYNEQFF. The CDR3 coding sequence is TGTGCCAGCAGGTTTGGACTCTACAATGAGCAGTTCTTC.

The rearrangement uses TRBV9 and TRBJ2-3; D unresolved. CDR1 SGDLS and CDR2 YYNGEE come from the germline V gene. The CDR3 length is 12 residues. Trimming took 3 bases from V and 4 from J, leaving 6 bases between them. This CDR3 reads CASSEGPDTQYF. CDR3 sequence (DNA): TGTGCCAGCAGCGAGGGCCCAGATACGCAGTATTTT. The full variable domain, its missing parts supplied by reference TRBV9 and TRBJ2-3, is DSGVTQTPKHLITATGQRVTLRCSPRSGDLSVYWYQQSLDQGLQFLIQYYNGEERAKGNILERFSAQQFPDLHSELNLSSLELGDSALYFCASSEGPDTQYFGPGTRLTVL.

This clonotype was seen a single time. A read error may be the cause here, since a much bigger clone is one base away. J is TRBJ2-1 and V is TRBV7-8; TRBD1 aligns across 9 bases. Germline CDR1 and CDR2: SGHVS and FQNEAQ. This CDR3 has 14 residues. CDR3 nucleotide sequence: TGTGCCAGCAGACAGGGGGCCGCCCTCAATGAGCAGCTCTTC. This codes for CASRQGAALNEQLF.

This clonotype appeared a single time. CDR3 DNA sequence: TGCGCCAGCAGCGTGAAGGGGACAGCGGAAGAGACCCAGTACTTC. Translated, it gives CASSVKGTAEETQYF. This chain joins TRBV5-1 and TRBJ2-5; TRBD1 agrees at 7 bases. The ends lost 4 bases at V and 3 bases at J; junction bases unmatched: 9. From germline, CDR1 is SGHRS and CDR2 YFSETQ. The CDR3 extends over 15 amino acids. The full variable domain, its missing parts supplied by reference TRBV5-1 and TRBJ2-5, is KAGVTQTPRYLIKTRGQQVTLSCSPISGHRSVSWYQQTPGQGLQFLFEYFSETQRNKGNFPGRFSGRQFSNSRSEMNVSTLELGDSALYLCASSVKGTAEETQYFGPGTRLLVL.

This clonotype was counted many times. The chain carries TRBV29-1 and TRBJ1-1; D not certain. Germline V gives CDR1 SQVTM, CDR2 ANQGSEA. The CDR3 is 12 amino acids. V was cut by 4 bases and J by 4 bases, with 10 bases left in between. The CDR3 loop is CSVGRASTEAFF. For the CDR3, the DNA is TGCAGCGTTGGGCGGGCGAGCACTGAAGCTTTCTTT.

The rearrangement uses TRBV7-6 and TRBJ1-1; D gene ambiguous. Germline V lookup: CDR1 SGHVS, CDR2 FNYEAQ. This CDR3 is 13 amino acids long. V was cut by 3 bases and J by 1 base, with 6 bases left in between. The CDR3 sequence is CASSFYANTEAFF. The CDR3 coding sequence is TGTGCCAGCAGCTTTTATGCGAACACTGAAGCTTTCTTT.

This clonotype appeared a few times. The chain has TRBV9 and TRBJ2-1; weak D call: TRBD2 (6 bases). The CDR3 spans 15 residues. The V end was cut by 4 bases, the J end by 0 bases, with 11 bases between. Per germline, CDR1 SGDLS and CDR2 YYNGEE. The CDR3 coding sequence is TGTGCCAGCAGCCCCCTGCGGGGCTCCTACAATGAGCAGTTCTTC. Translated: CASSPLRGSYNEQFF.

There are a few counts of this clonotype. This chain joins TRBV3-1 and TRBJ2-5; TRBD2 aligns across 10 bases. CDR3 length equals 14 residues. CDR1 LGHDT and CDR2 YNNKEL come from the germline V gene (reference sequence). J was trimmed by 4 bases and V by 9 bases; bases with no gene match: 8. The CDR3 is CARPCLAGAETQYF. The CDR3, as DNA: TGTGCCAGGCCGTGCCTAGCGGGAGCAGAGACCCAGTACTTC.

This clonotype was picked up a small number of times. The chain uses TRBV7-2 and TRBJ2-7, with D unresolved. Per germline, CDR1 SGHTA and CDR2 FQGNSA. The CDR3 loop spans 18 amino acids. Trimming pared 1 base from V and 2 bases from J, leaving 21 bases between. The CDR3 spells CASSLVAVDPSPTYEQYF. CDR3 coding DNA: TGTGCCAGCAGCTTAGTGGCGGTGGACCCGAGTCCAACCTACGAGCAGTACTTC.

This chain joins TRBV28 and TRBJ2-7; no firm D call. Deletions cut 3 bases from V and 3 bases from J, with 9 bases between. CDR3 length: 13 residues. CDR1 is MDHEN, CDR2 SYDVKM, per germline. CDR3 region: CASSFIDGYEQYF. The DNA of the CDR3 is TGTGCCAGCAGTTTTATTGACGGCTACGAGCAGTACTTC.

This clonotype was seen more than once but under ten times. V and J are TRBV7-2 and TRBJ2-4; no clear D gene. The V end was cut by 1 base, the J end by 9 bases, with 4 bases between. In germline, CDR1 is SGHTA, CDR2 FQGNSA. CDR3 length equals 11 residues. CDR3 sequence reads: CASSLEGIQYF. CDR3 bases: TGTGCCAGCAGCTTAGAAGGCATTCAGTACTTC. Supplemented by reference TRBV7-2 and TRBJ2-4, the full variable domain reads GAGVSQSPSNKVTEKGKDVELRCDPISGHTALYWYRQSLGQGLEFLIYFQGNSAPDKSGLPSDRFSAERTGGSVSTLTIQRTQQEDSAVYLCASSLEGIQYFGAGTRLSVL.

The gene calls are TRBV19 and TRBJ2-5; the match to TRBD2 covers 13 bases. The end of the DNA is better explained by TRBJ2-1, so the J call may be wrong. CDR1 and CDR2 from the germline V gene are LNHDA and SQIVND (reference sequence). The CDR3 is 15 residues long. The CDR3 spells CATTYRLAGGNEQFF. DNA for the CDR3: TGTGCCACCACTTATAGACTAGCGGGAGGCAATGAGCAGTTCTTC.

This chain uses TRBV2 with TRBJ2-5; unclear D gene. Trimming removed 7 bases from V and 2 bases from J, with 14 bases in between. This CDR3 contains 14 residues. Germline V gives CDR1 SNHLY, CDR2 FYNNEI. This CDR3 is CASKRANSQETQYF. In nucleotides, the CDR3 is TGTGCCAGCAAACGGGCTAACTCACAAGAGACCCAGTACTTC.

This clonotype was observed a few times. The rearrangement joins TRBV11-2 to TRBJ2-5, with 13 bases identical to TRBD2. Per germline, CDR1 SGHAT and CDR2 FQNNGV. V was clipped by 2 bases and J by 5 bases; unmatched bases: 11. The CDR3 runs 18 residues. In nucleotides, the CDR3 is TGTGCCAGCAGCTTAAGGGCGGGACTAGCGGGGACACGGGAGACCCAGTACTTC. Translated, it gives CASSLRAGLAGTRETQYF. The full variable domain, rest sourced from reference TRBV11-2 and TRBJ2-5, is EAGVAQSPRYKIIEKRQSVAFWCNPISGHATLYWYQQILGQGPKLLIQFQNNGVVDDSQLPKDRFSAERLKGVDSTLKIQPAKLEDSAVYLCASSLRAGLAGTRETQYFGPGTRLLVL.

The rearrangement links TRBV5-1 to TRBJ2-2; D gene uncertain. The CDR3 is 12 amino acids. Germline V lookup: CDR1 SGHRS, CDR2 YFSETQ. V was cut by 4 bases and J by 4 bases, with 5 bases left in between. The CDR3 spells CASSEPTGELFF. The CDR3 nucleotides are TGCGCCAGCAGCGAACCCACCGGGGAGCTGTTTTTT.

V usage is TRBV9 and J usage is TRBJ1-1, with 7 bases identical to TRBD1. The V gene end was trimmed by 3 bases and the J gene end by 5 bases; junction bases not matched to a gene: 7. The CDR3 is 14 residues long. Per germline, CDR1 SGDLS and CDR2 YYNGEE. CDR3 protein: CASSAQGRGTEAFF. The CDR3 DNA reads as TGTGCCAGCAGCGCACAGGGGAGGGGAACTGAAGCTTTCTTT.

This chain joins TRBV20-1 and TRBJ2-1; a weak D match, TRBD2 (6 bases). The CDR3 length is 14 residues. Germline CDR1 reads DFQATT; CDR2 reads SNEGSKA (reference sequence). V lost 6 bases and J 2 bases, leaving 14 bases between the germline ends. The DNA of the CDR3 is TGCAGTGCGCGGGAAGAGCGGGCCTACAATGAGCAGTTCTTC. Residues: CSAREERAYNEQFF.

This clonotype was seen more than once but under ten times. The rearrangement joins TRBV14 to TRBJ2-2; maybe TRBD1 (5 bases). Germline loops: CDR1 SGHDN, CDR2 FVKESK. With 4 bases removed from V and 0 bases from J, the gap between germline ends came to 18 bases. The CDR3 loop spans 18 amino acids. The CDR3 bases are TGTGCCAGCAGCCTACCGAGTGCAGGGTCCGCGAACACCGGGGAGCTGTTTTTT. Its protein is CASSLPSAGSANTGELFF.

In this sample, this clonotype turned up many times. CDR3 amino acids: CASSQEGLVGRTDTQYF. As DNA, the CDR3 is TGCGCCAGCAGCCAAGAGGGACTAGTCGGCCGCACAGATACGCAGTATTTT. This chain uses TRBV4-3 with TRBJ2-3; TRBD2 matches at 8 bases. After removal of 0 bases from V and 1 base from J, the junction contained 6 bases not matched to a gene. Per germline, CDR1 LGHNA and CDR2 YSLEER. The CDR3 has 17 residues.

The chain couples TRBV24-1 to TRBJ1-4, with 7 bases identical to TRBD1. J was trimmed by 5 bases and V by 4 bases; bases with no gene match: 6. Looked up from germline, CDR1 is KGHDR and CDR2 is SFDVKD. This CDR3 spans 15 amino acids. This chain's CDR3 is CATSDRTGPNEKLFF. CDR3 bases: TGTGCCACCAGTGACCGGACAGGCCCAAATGAAAAACTGTTTTTT.

There are a few counts of this clonotype. The chain carries TRBV5-5 and TRBJ2-2; 7 bases fit TRBD1. V trimming: 5 bases; J trimming: 4 bases; junction bases outside the gene matches: 8. CDR3 size: 15 residues. Germline lookup yields CDR1 SGHKS and CDR2 YYEKEE (reference sequence). The chain's CDR3 is CASRTRDRFTGELFF. The CDR3 DNA reads TGTGCCAGCAGGACCCGGGACAGATTCACCGGGGAGCTGTTTTTT.

The J gene is TRBJ1-2, the V gene TRBV6-1; maybe TRBD1 (5 bases). V lost 6 bases and J lost 5, with 13 bases in between. CDR1 and CDR2 from the germline V gene are MNHNS and SASEGT. The CDR3 runs 13 residues. DNA of the CDR3: TGTGCCAGCAGGCCGGGACGGACTTATGGCTACACCTTC. As protein: CASRPGRTYGYTF.

This chain uses TRBV7-9 with TRBJ2-1, with D possibly TRBD1 on 6 matching bases. The J call may be incorrect, as the DNA end agrees better with TRBJ2-7. CDR1 SEHNR and CDR2 FQNEAQ come from the germline V gene (reference sequence). The CDR3 extends over 16 amino acids. CDR3 sequence: CASSLGGRGHLYEQYF. In DNA, the CDR3 is TGTGCCAGCAGCTTAGGTGGTCGGGGACACCTCTACGAGCAGTACTTC.

This rearrangement joins TRBV5-1 to TRBJ2-5, with 12 bases matching TRBD2. The CDR3 consists of 16 residues. Germline trimming cut 4 bases from V and 3 bases from J; bases unmatched to any gene: 7. The germline gives CDR1 SGHRS, CDR2 YFSETQ. CDR3 protein: CASSLGLAGKEETQYF. In DNA, the CDR3 is TGCGCCAGCAGCCTAGGACTAGCGGGAAAGGAAGAGACCCAGTACTTC.

This clonotype was seen only a few times. The rearrangement links TRBV3-1 to TRBJ2-7; the match to TRBD1 covers 7 bases. V lost 0 bases and J lost 3; bases outside the gene matches: 2. The CDR3 spans 14 residues. Germline loops: CDR1 LGHDT, CDR2 YNNKEL (reference sequence). CDR3 protein: CASSQEGQSYEQYF. The DNA for the CDR3 is TGTGCCAGCAGCCAAGAGGGACAGAGCTACGAGCAGTACTTC.

J is TRBJ1-2 and V is TRBV4-3; 9 bases align to TRBD1. The V segment lost 0 bases and the J segment 7 bases; nucleotides outside the gene matches: 9. Germline V gene lookup returns CDR1 LGHNA and CDR2 YSLEER. The CDR3 is made up of 16 amino acids. CDR3 loop: CASSQEEWDRVGGYTF. CDR3 nucleotides: TGCGCCAGCAGCCAAGAAGAGTGGGACAGGGTTGGTGGCTACACCTTC.

The V gene is TRBV28, the J gene TRBJ2-5; D unclear. The CDR3 consists of 16 residues. Germline V lookup: CDR1 MDHEN, CDR2 SYDVKM. Trimming removed 5 bases from V and 1 base from J, with 17 bases in between. CDR3 sequence reads: CASSPSLELSQETQYF. In DNA, the CDR3 is TGTGCCAGCAGTCCAAGTCTAGAACTATCCCAAGAGACCCAGTACTTC.